This TCR beta chain appears in the sequencing data of a study of blood T cell repertoires in COVID-19 (dated by TCRdb to the early 2020s). In the study overall: The collaborator samples originated in the United States, Italy and Spain and spanned the acute and convalescent phases of COVID-19. Where available, HLA class I and class II types were taken from metadata supplied by the sample provider and were not determined by assay-based typing. A freely available public database, intended as a resource for researchers studying the immune response to SARS-CoV-2, is where the repertoires were released. The sample metadata nearly always contained a de-identified subject ID, COVID-19 status, age in years and sex. Deeply sampled blood TCRbeta repertoires from subjects exposed to, actively infected with, or recovered from COVID-19 were included in the dataset. Samples came from the ongoing ImmuneRACE study (first 160 participants) plus 1,254 subjects from 6 global collaborators. The material from the prospective study consisted of cDNA or gDNA derived from T cells, B-cell-depleted T cells, or PBMCs.

The paper's findings and limits, for the study overall: The quantity of clinical and demographic metadata differed by source and by participant and was supplied without curation.

V lost 3 bases and J lost 1 base; the stretch between them is 18 bases long. CDR3 length: 17 amino acids, cysteine to phenylalanine. Kept here is only the CDR3 DNA, which spans 51 bases and is read in frame from base 1. As encoded in the germline V gene (reference sequence), CDR1 is MNHEY while CDR2 is SMNVEV. Whole blood was collected in K2EDTA tubes by collaborating institutions according to the institutions' own protocols. For TCRbeta analysis, collaborator samples were shipped as frozen whole blood, as isolated PBMCs, or as DNA extracted from either sample type. The immunoSEQ Assay, a bias-controlled multiplex PCR, was used to amplify TCRbeta CDR3 regions from genomic DNA. Per the original workflow: Within the assay, amplification of reference gene primers was used to estimate how many nucleated cells each sample contained. To quantify the absolute abundance of each unique TCRbeta CDR3 rearrangement, sequence reads were collapsed and filtered. For each sample, productive Simpson clonality was calculated as the square root of Simpson's diversity index over productive rearrangements. TCRdb provides this immuneACCESS table in a form limited to in-frame rearrangements. Some clones are lacking; in checked studies, under half of them reflect an unresolved V gene, and why the rest are absent is not known. The DNA gave D and trimming, while V, J and clone size come from that table. Across this sample there are roughly 86,000 clones, with approximately 86% seen only once. The leading ten clones occupy 4.9% of the sample.

The sample holds one count of this clone. What antigen it recognizes has not been identified. No much larger clone exists at a distance of one base, and base qualities are not known. Sample: peripheral blood. This clonotype was obtained from a man aged 45-60 years with active or convalescent COVID-19. The sequence joins TRBV27 to TRBJ1-1, and perhaps TRBD1 as D gene, on 6 matching bases. The DNA is TGTGCCAGCAGTTTGAGGCTAGGGGGACTACCGAACACTGAAGCTTTCTTT. This codes for CASSLRLGGLPNTEAFF.